The rows below give T cell receptor beta chains drawn from one sample of a study of T-cell memory formation after mild COVID-19. TCRdb fed the 5' RACE reads into MiXCR, producing one record per CDR3 protein. Here the sample spans around 140,000 distinct CDR3 sequences, about 6% being singletons. Material: PBMCs or a T cell subset sorted from them (not recorded which). Every receptor here comes from an adult woman who had mild COVID-19 (a few samples of this study predate the infection). Cell type and time point are not known. Both conserved end residues are part of each CDR3. A D gene is named only where the DNA matches it firmly. Clone sizes are given selectively: once, few, many, or a class where the clone is expanded.

V,J,D,size,CDR3,DNA
TRBV24-1,TRBJ2-7,TRBD2,few,CATSVGLAESYEQYF,TGTGCCACCAGTGTAGGGCTAGCGGAGTCCTACGAGCAGTACTTC
TRBV4-2,TRBJ2-1,NA,many,CASSLPRTTSDEQFF,TGTGCCAGCAGCCTTCCGCGGACTACCTCCGATGAGCAGTTCTTC
TRBV3-1,TRBJ2-3,NA,few,CASSPPRSGITDTQYF,TGTGCCAGCAGCCCCCCGAGGAGCGGAATCACAGATACGCAGTATTTT
TRBV7-9,TRBJ2-2,TRBD1,NA,CASPSGTGSTGELFF,TGTGCCAGCCCGTCTGGGACAGGGAGTACCGGGGAGCTGTTTTTT
TRBV5-1,TRBJ2-2,TRBD1,few,CASSRPPGQRNTGELFF,TGCGCCAGCAGCCGTCCTCCGGGACAGCGAAACACCGGGGAGCTGTTTTTT
TRBV3-1,TRBJ2-2,NA,few,CASSPQASVSTGELFF,TGTGCCAGCAGCCCTCAGGCCAGCGTGAGTACCGGGGAGCTGTTTTTT
TRBV29-1,TRBJ1-1,NA,many,CSVVANTEAFF,TGCAGCGTTGTCGCAAACACTGAAGCTTTCTTT
TRBV7-9,TRBJ1-4,NA,NA,CASSLYRVANEKLFF,TGTGCCAGCAGCTTATACAGGGTTGCTAATGAAAAACTGTTTTTT
TRBV29-1,TRBJ1-1,TRBD1,many,CSVGDRVNTEAFF,TGCAGCGTTGGGGACAGGGTGAACACTGAAGCTTTCTTT
TRBV29-1,TRBJ2-7,NA,few,CSGLGLYEQYF,TGCAGCGGACTTGGGCTGTACGAGCAGTACTTC
TRBV5-1,TRBJ2-2,NA,many,CASSVGDTGELFF,TGCGCCAGCAGCGTAGGAGACACCGGGGAGCTGTTTTTT
TRBV7-2,TRBJ1-5,NA,NA,CASSLVGGVGQPQHF,TGTGCCAGCAGCTTAGTAGGGGGAGTCGGTCAGCCCCAGCATTTT
TRBV7-8,TRBJ1-3,NA,many,CASSLVRQGIQNTIYF,TGTGCCAGCAGCTTAGTCAGGCAGGGAATACAGAACACCATATATTTT
TRBV5-1,TRBJ2-3,TRBD2,NA,CASTGTSGSFTDTQYF,TGCGCCAGCACCGGGACTAGCGGGAGTTTCACAGATACGCAGTATTTT
TRBV19,TRBJ2-1,TRBD2,few,CASSIGSGSSYNEQFF,TGTGCCAGTAGTATAGGCAGCGGGAGCTCCTACAATGAGCAGTTCTTC
TRBV10-3,TRBJ1-1,NA,many,CAISEGRQNTEAFF,TGTGCCATCAGTGAGGGACGACAGAACACTGAAGCTTTCTTT
TRBV7-2,TRBJ2-1,NA,many,CASSLASSYNEQFF,TGTGCCAGCAGCTTAGCCAGCTCCTACAATGAGCAGTTCTTC
TRBV10-2,TRBJ2-1,NA,many,CASRPGGRSYNEQFF,TGCGCCAGCAGACCCGGAGGGCGCTCCTACAATGAGCAGTTCTTC
TRBV7-2,TRBJ2-1,TRBD1,NA,CASSLDGTGYYEQFF,TGTGCCAGCAGCTTAGACGGGACAGGGTACTATGAGCAGTTCTTC
TRBV5-1,TRBJ2-2,NA,few,CASSLAGSGTGELFF,TGCGCCAGCAGCTTGGCCGGGAGCGGTACCGGGGAGCTGTTTTTT
TRBV18,TRBJ2-7,NA,many,CASSPLDRPSYEQYF,TGTGCCAGCTCACCCCTAGACAGGCCCTCCTACGAGCAGTACTTC
TRBV30,TRBJ1-2,NA,few,CAWTGQLDYGYTF,TGTGCCTGGACAGGACAGTTGGACTATGGCTACACCTTC
TRBV7-2,TRBJ1-2,TRBD1,once,CASSRSRDRVRGEGYTF,TGTGCCAGCAGCCGGTCCCGGGACAGGGTTCGGGGGGAAGGCTACACCTTC
TRBV9,TRBJ2-7,NA,few,CASSLAGDDYEQYF,TGTGCCAGCAGCTTAGCCGGGGATGACTACGAGCAGTACTTC
TRBV7-6,TRBJ2-7,NA,NA,CASSLWQGTYEQYF,TGTGCCAGCAGCTTATGGCAGGGAACCTACGAGCAGTACTTC
TRBV5-6,TRBJ2-2,NA,few,CASSAIPGHRNTGELFF,TGTGCCAGCAGCGCGATCCCGGGACATAGAAACACCGGGGAGCTGTTTTTT
TRBV4-2,TRBJ1-5,NA,NA,CASSQDGDSSNQPQHF,TGTGCCAGCAGCCAAGATGGGGATAGTAGCAATCAGCCCCAGCATTTT
TRBV20-1,TRBJ1-3,TRBD1,many,CSARGAGQGAGNTIYF,TGCAGTGCTAGAGGCGCGGGACAGGGGGCAGGAAACACCATATATTTT
TRBV7-2,TRBJ2-1,NA,NA,CASSHRRRPGEQFF,TGTGCCAGCTCCCACCGGCGACGACCGGGTGAGCAGTTCTTC
TRBV18,TRBJ2-7,NA,NA,CASSPPMSPHEQYF,TGTGCCAGCTCACCACCGATGAGCCCGCACGAGCAGTACTTC
TRBV6-5,TRBJ2-1,TRBD1,few,CAGGSGTGINEQFF,TGTGCCGGGGGGTCCGGGACAGGGATCAATGAGCAGTTCTTC